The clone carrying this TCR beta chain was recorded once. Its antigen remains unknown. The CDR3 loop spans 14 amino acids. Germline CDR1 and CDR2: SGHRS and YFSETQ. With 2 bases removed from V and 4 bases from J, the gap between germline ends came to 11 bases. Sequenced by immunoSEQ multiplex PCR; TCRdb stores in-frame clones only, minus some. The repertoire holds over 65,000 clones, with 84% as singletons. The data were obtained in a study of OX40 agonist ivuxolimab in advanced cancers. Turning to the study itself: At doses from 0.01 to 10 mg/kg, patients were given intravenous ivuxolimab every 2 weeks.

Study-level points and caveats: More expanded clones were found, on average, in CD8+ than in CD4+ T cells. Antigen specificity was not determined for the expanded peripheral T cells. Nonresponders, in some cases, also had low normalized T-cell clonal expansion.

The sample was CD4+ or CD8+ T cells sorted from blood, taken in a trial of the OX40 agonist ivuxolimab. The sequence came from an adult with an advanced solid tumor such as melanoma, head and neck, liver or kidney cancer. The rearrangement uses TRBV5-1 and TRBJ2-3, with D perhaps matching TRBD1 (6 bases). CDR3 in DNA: TGCGCCAGCAGCTTCCGCAGGGGATCAGATACGCAGTATTTT. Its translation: CASSFRRGSDTQYF.